Listed below are T cell receptor beta chains from one sample, sequenced in a study of T cells after yellow fever vaccination. TCRdb analysed the 5' RACE reads with MiXCR anew, one entry per CDR3 protein. The sample comprises 300,000 to 400,000 distinct CDR3 sequences, over 8% of which are singletons, and about 20% rests with the top ten. The sample in question was PBMCs, obtained on the day of the first yellow fever vaccination. Receptors were obtained from a man between 18 and 35 years old who received the YFV17D yellow fever vaccine. CDR3s include the opening cysteine and the closing phenylalanine or tryptophan.

TRBV5-6 | CASSPLGQGNSPLHF
TRBV2 | CASSPPGRYTEAFF
TRBV12-3/TRBV12-4 | CASSTRQGAIPEAFF
TRBV25-1 | CASSGQGMRTEAFF
TRBV20-1 | CSARPREANQPQHF
TRBV7-8 | CASSLAANYYQPQHF
TRBV13 | CASSTANPTVSMNTGELFF
TRBV5-1 | CASSHTGGGNYGYTF
TRBV20-1 | CSADHLHYEQFF
TRBV10-3 | CAIAEQGATYEQYF
TRBV5-1 | CASSLGDRGSGEKLFF
TRBV7-9 | CASSPPGDTDTQYF
TRBV5-1 | CASREGPMDNQPQHF
TRBV5-4 | CASSQGTARTGELFF
TRBV9 | CASSGGDQETQYF
TRBV20-1 | CSARDRQGAFNYGYTF
TRBV6-2/TRBV6-3 | CASSFSAQPNTEAFF
TRBV7-9 | CASSSGQGSNNEQFF
TRBV12-3/TRBV12-4 | CASGSRIDTQYF
TRBV6-5 | CASRDRGYGYTF
TRBV25-1 | CASSEYRAADTQYF
TRBV6-4 | CASSGTGGTDTQYF
TRBV4-1 | CASSHEPGTGYNGYTF
TRBV11-2 | CASSFRTSGPSDTQYF
TRBV18 | CASSPRRLVSHEQYF
TRBV12-3/TRBV12-4 | CASSFPGTDTQYF
TRBV5-4 | CAVQGARTDTQYF
TRBV16 | CASSPQEAEAFF
TRBV7-6 | CASQGHQNTEAFF
TRBV20-1 | CSARDIGTDGLNTEAFF
TRBV19 | CASSSADGLGGYTF
TRBV20-1 | CSARGHTQYF
TRBV2 | CASTSGAADTEAFF
TRBV5-1 | CASSSGGAEETQYF
TRBV6-6 | CASRPNTEAFF
TRBV5-1 | CASSLLSASGYTF
TRBV6-2/TRBV6-3 | CASSYRIRETQYF
TRBV27 | CASSLLAGANYEQYF
TRBV5-4 | CASSLVAIRGSSGYTF
TRBV6-2/TRBV6-3 | CASDTSGGAPNEQFF
TRBV7-7 | CASSLEGRGREKLFF
TRBV12-3/TRBV12-4 | CASSPQTMNQPQHF
TRBV6-5 | CASSYSQAGLHGETQYF
TRBV7-9 | CASSSVQDSPLHF
TRBV3-1 | CASSQSVKANTEAFF
TRBV2 | CASSEYGGVSTDTQYF
TRBV5-5 | CASSLNSGGAETQYF
TRBV4-2 | CASSQGLDFSTDTQYF
TRBV25-1 | CASSELRGSSYNEQFF
TRBV4-3 | CASSRTPGEGKYGYTF
TRBV29-1 | CSVEGLGTSGVGEPKSSYNEQFF
TRBV12-3/TRBV12-4 | CASSSWSTDTQYF
TRBV20-1 | CSASTGTGSYEQYF